The 10 T cell receptor beta chains in this list originate from one sample, sequenced in a study of T cell responses to AZD1222 COVID-19 vaccine. Repertoires were generated with immunoSEQ multiplex PCR, while TCRdb's copy carries only in-frame clones and drops some. Counted here are approximately 100,000 clones, around 87% occurring once; the ten biggest clones make up around 9.6%. Sequenced here: peripheral blood, sampled 28 days after the second AZD1222 dose. All receptors derive from an adult who received the AZD1222 COVID-19 vaccine.

The chain links TRBV27 to TRBJ1-2; D call uncertain. V gave up 7 bases and J gave up 2 bases, with 14 bases separating them. CDR3 length: 14 amino acids. The V gene's germline CDR1 is MNHEY and CDR2 SMNVEV (reference sequence). The CDR3 loop reads CASTLTVGNYGYTF. Here the CDR3 DNA reads TGTGCCAGCACTCTAACGGTCGGAAACTATGGCTACACCTTC.

The chain has TRBV6-5 and TRBJ1-4; 9 nucleotides align to TRBD1. The CDR3 totals 14 residues. In germline, CDR1 is MNHEY, CDR2 SVGAGI. The ends lost 6 bases at V and 8 bases at J; junction bases unmatched: 7. The chain's CDR3 is CASRKIQGAEKLFF. The DNA of the CDR3 is TGTGCCAGCAGAAAAATACAGGGGGCGGAAAAACTGTTTTTT.

V and J are TRBV6-5 and TRBJ1-3; 12 bases map to TRBD1. Per the germline V gene, CDR1 is MNHEY and CDR2 is SVGAGI. The length of the CDR3 is 15 residues. The V and J ends lost 5 bases and 5 bases, in that order; junction bases with no gene match: 4. The CDR3 DNA reads as TGTGCCAGCAGTAACCGGGACAGGGGGCGAAACACCATATATTTT. As protein: CASSNRDRGRNTIYF.

Notes on this clone: At one boundary the junction diverges from the germline segment, which might be a read error. The chain joins TRBV7-7 to TRBJ2-1; D uncertain. The CDR3 contains 16 residues. Germline loops: CDR1 SSHAT, CDR2 FNYEAQ (reference sequence). The CDR3, as DNA: TGTGCTAGCAGCTTATCGGGCCAAACACCTTACAATGAGCAGTTCTTC. Amino acid sequence: CASSLSGQTPYNEQFF.

V and J are TRBV15 and TRBJ1-5, with 8 bases identical to TRBD1. CDR3 size: 16 residues. Germline V gene lookup returns CDR1 LNHNV and CDR2 YYDKDF (reference sequence). Losses at the gene ends were 3 bases for V and 5 bases for J; bases not matched to a gene: 9. The CDR3 DNA follows: TGTGCCACCAGCAGCCCCTGGACAGGGAAGCATCAGCCCCAGCATTTT. Translating it yields CATSSPWTGKHQPQHF. Combining the CDR3 with reference TRBV15 and TRBJ1-5 gives the whole variable domain DAMVIQNPRYQVTQFGKPVTLSCSQTLNHNVMYWYQQKSSQAPKLLFHYYDKDFNNEADTPDNFQSRRPNTSFCFLDIRSPGLGDTAMYLCATSSPWTGKHQPQHFGDGTRLSIL.

This rearrangement joins TRBV21-1 to TRBJ2-7; the DNA was not compared with TRBD1, the D call given in the table. TRBV21-1 represents a pseudogene. This CDR3 spans 11 amino acids. The CDR3 loop reads CASSQGSEQYF. In DNA, the CDR3 is TGTGCCAGCAGCCAGGGCAGCGAGCAGTACTTC.

V is TRBV27 and J is TRBJ1-2, with 8 nucleotides matching TRBD1. In germline, CDR1 is MNHEY, CDR2 SMNVEV (reference sequence). The trim removed 8 bases at V and 2 bases at J, leaving 4 bases unmatched. The CDR3 is made up of 13 amino acids. The CDR3 protein is CASSYRGNYGYTF. CDR3 in DNA: TGTGCCAGCTCCTACAGGGGGAACTATGGCTACACCTTC.

This clone appeared once. This sequence joins TRBV2 and TRBJ1-3, with 8 bases matching TRBD1. Germline CDR1 reads SNHLY; CDR2 reads FYNNEI. The CDR3 contains 14 residues. With V trimmed by 6 bases and J by 6 bases, 7 bases remained unmatched. The CDR3 is CASSPGGGENTIYF. The CDR3 DNA reads as TGTGCCAGCAGCCCAGGGGGCGGGGAAAACACCATATATTTT.

J is TRBJ2-1 and V is TRBV5-1, with D possibly TRBD1 on 6 matching bases. CDR3 length: 16 residues. The V and J ends lost 4 bases and 5 bases respectively, with 19 bases between them. CDR1 SGHRS and CDR2 YFSETQ come from the germline V gene. Here the CDR3 DNA reads TGCGCCAGCAGCCCTGTGTATGGGGGCATGGACAATGAGCAGTTCTTC. It encodes CASSPVYGGMDNEQFF.

This clone appeared once. The chain uses TRBV18 and TRBJ1-4, with no clear D. CDR3 length: 16 amino acids. Germline lookup yields CDR1 KGHSH and CDR2 LQKENI. Trimming removed 5 bases from V and 0 bases from J, with 13 bases in between. The CDR3 nucleotides read TGTGCCAGCTCAGGCACTTCGAGGGCAACTAATGAAAAACTGTTTTTT. It yields the protein CASSGTSRATNEKLFF.